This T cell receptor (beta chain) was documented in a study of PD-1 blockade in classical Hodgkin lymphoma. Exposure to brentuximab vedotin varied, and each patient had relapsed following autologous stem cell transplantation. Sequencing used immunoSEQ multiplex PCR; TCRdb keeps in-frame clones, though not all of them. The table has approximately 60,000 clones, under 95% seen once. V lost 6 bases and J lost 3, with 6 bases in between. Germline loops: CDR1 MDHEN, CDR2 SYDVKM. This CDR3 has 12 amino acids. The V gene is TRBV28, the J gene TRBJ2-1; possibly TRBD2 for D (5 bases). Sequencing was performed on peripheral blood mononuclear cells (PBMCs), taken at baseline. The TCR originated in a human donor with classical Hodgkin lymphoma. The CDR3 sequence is CASRGDYNEQFF. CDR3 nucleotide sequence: TGTGCCAGCAGGGGAGACTACAATGAGCAGTTCTTC.